One sample yielded the 18 T cell receptor beta chains listed below, sequenced in a study of blood T cell repertoires in COVID-19 (dated by TCRdb to about 2020). Library method: the immunoSEQ multiplex PCR assay. TCRdb re-hosts the immuneACCESS table, in-frame sequences only. Its copies lack some clones; in the studies checked, an unresolved V gene accounts for under half of them, and the cause for the rest is not known. The sample table records approximately 200,000 clones; 82% of these occur just once. The ten largest clones add up to about 4.9% of the sample. The specimen sequenced was peripheral blood. The receptors here all came from a woman between 25 and 40 years old with acute or convalescent COVID-19.

CDR3 coding DNA: TGCGCCAGCAGAGAGGGGACAGGGTGGGAGACCCAGTACTTC. Translated: CASREGTGWETQYF. V gene TRBV5-1 combines with J gene TRBJ2-5; 9 bases are a match to TRBD1. Germline lookup yields CDR1 SGHRS and CDR2 YFSETQ. CDR3 length: 14 residues. The V and J ends lost 5 bases and 5 bases, in that order; junction bases with no gene match: 7.

The chain uses TRBV28 and TRBJ1-1, with D unclear. The germline V gene has CDR1 MDHEN and CDR2 SYDVKM. This CDR3 is built from 11 residues. Deletions cut 1 base from V and 11 bases from J, with 8 bases between. The CDR3 DNA follows: TGTGCCAGCAGTTTATCCCTCGAGGCTTTCTTT. Translating it yields CASSLSLEAFF.

The genes are TRBV5-1 and TRBJ2-5, with 9 bases aligning to TRBD2. The germline CDR1 and CDR2 sequences are SGHRS and YFSETQ. Losses at the gene ends were 6 bases for V and 5 bases for J; bases not matched to a gene: 2. This CDR3 has 12 amino acids. CDR3 loop: CASNSGSETQYF. Written as DNA, the CDR3 is TGCGCCAGCAATAGCGGGAGTGAGACCCAGTACTTC.

This chain links TRBV6-5 with TRBJ2-5; possibly TRBD2 for D (5 bases). The V gene's germline CDR1 is MNHEY and CDR2 SVGAGI. The CDR3 runs to 13 residues. V lost 4 bases and J lost 4, with 10 bases in between. CDR3 bases: TGTGCCAGCAGTTCCGGACTGTCAGAGACCCAGTACTTC. Protein product: CASSSGLSETQYF.

V gene TRBV12-3 or TRBV12-4 combines with J gene TRBJ1-1, with D maybe TRBD1 (6 bases). The V and J ends lost 6 bases and 5 bases respectively, with 10 bases between them. The CDR3 loop spans 12 amino acids. CDR3 DNA sequence: TGTGCCAGCAGCCCTCAGGGGACTGAAGCTTTCTTT. Its protein is CASSPQGTEAFF.

The chain is built from TRBV19 and TRBJ1-1; D is ambiguous. V was clipped by 8 bases and J by 0 bases, with 10 bases between them. The CDR3 length is 13 residues. CDR1 is LNHDA and CDR2 is SQIVND in the germline V gene (reference sequence). Written as DNA, the CDR3 is TGTGCCAGTGTTTACAGCATGAACACTGAAGCTTTCTTT. Translating it yields CASVYSMNTEAFF.

This chain's CDR3 is CASSLSVGGGETQYF. The CDR3 DNA follows: TGTGCCAGCAGCTTGAGCGTCGGGGGAGGGGAGACCCAGTACTTC. The chain combines TRBV5-6 with TRBJ2-5, with TRBD2 identical over 7 bases. Losses at the gene ends were 1 base for V and 5 bases for J; bases not matched to a gene: 8. Germline assignment: CDR1 SGHDT and CDR2 YYEEEE. The CDR3 covers 15 residues.

This rearrangement joins TRBV5-4 to TRBJ2-7; 9 bases line up with TRBD1. Germline assignment: CDR1 SGHNT and CDR2 YYREEE (reference sequence). CDR3 length: 14 amino acids. Trimming cost V 1 base and J 2 bases; bases outside gene matches: 1. The CDR3 spells CASSLRQGAYEQYF. The CDR3 nucleotides are TGTGCCAGCAGCTTGAGACAGGGGGCCTACGAGCAGTACTTC.

This chain uses TRBV27 with TRBJ2-5, with TRBD2 matching over 10 bases. V lost 9 bases to trimming and J lost 2 bases; unmatched junction nucleotides: 6. The CDR3 covers 14 residues. The germline V gene encodes CDR1 MNHEY and CDR2 SMNVEV (reference sequence). CDR3 bases: TGTGCCAGTACCACTAGCGGGGAACAAGAGACCCAGTACTTC. Translation gives CASTTSGEQETQYF.

This chain links TRBV6-1 with TRBJ2-3; possibly TRBD1 for D (6 bases). The CDR3 contains 15 residues. The V end was cut by 3 bases, the J end by 2 bases, with 12 bases between. CDR1 is MNHNS, CDR2 SASEGT, per germline. CDR3 loop: CASSEQGTYTDTQYF. DNA of the CDR3: TGTGCCAGCAGTGAGCAGGGGACCTACACAGATACGCAGTATTTT.

The chain has TRBV7-8 and TRBJ1-6; D not certain. This CDR3 is built from 14 residues. Trimming removed 4 bases from V and 2 bases from J, with 6 bases in between. Per germline, CDR1 SGHVS and CDR2 FQNEAQ. The DNA for the CDR3 is TGTGCCAGCAGCTCCGGGGCCTATAATTCACCCCTCCACTTT. The encoded protein is CASSSGAYNSPLHF.

This rearrangement joins TRBV29-1 to TRBJ2-3, with TRBD2 matching over 9 bases. This CDR3 region has 16 residues. V lost 7 bases and J lost 1; bases outside the gene matches: 12. Germline V gene sequence: CDR1 SQVTM, CDR2 ANQGSEA. In nucleotides, the CDR3 is TGCAGCGCTGTCCTAGCGGGGACCTCCCGCACAGATACGCAGTATTTT. Protein product: CSAVLAGTSRTDTQYF.

The rearrangement uses TRBV15 and TRBJ2-3, with 11 bases identical to TRBD2. The CDR3 is 23 residues long. Unmatched junction bases numbered 27, after V lost 4 bases and J lost 3 bases. The V gene's germline CDR1 is LNHNV and CDR2 YYDKDF (reference sequence). The CDR3 region is CATSTPGGRDSGGGTLDTDTQYF. CDR3 coding DNA: TGTGCCACCAGCACTCCGGGTGGGCGCGATAGCGGGGGGGGAACCCTTGATACAGATACGCAGTATTTT.

The CDR3 loop is CASGAGLTGEKGSYNEQFF. CDR3 DNA sequence: TGTGCTAGTGGTGCTGGATTAACAGGGGAAAAGGGCTCCTACAATGAGCAGTTCTTC. The J gene is TRBJ2-1, the V gene TRBV12-5; TRBD1 aligns across 7 bases. The CDR3 runs 19 residues. The germline V gene encodes CDR1 LGHNT and CDR2 FRNRAP. After removal of 5 bases from V and 0 bases from J, the junction contained 16 bases not matched to a gene.

This clone came up a few times. The chain combines TRBV5-6 with TRBJ1-6; 12 nucleotides match TRBD1. With 4 bases clipped from V and 5 bases from J, the junction kept 7 bases outside the gene matches. The CDR3 consists of 17 residues. Germline V CDR1 and CDR2: SGHDT, YYEEEE. The CDR3 loop is CASSTMGQGADNSPLHF. The CDR3 coding sequence is TGTGCCAGCAGCACGATGGGACAGGGGGCCGATAATTCACCCCTCCACTTT.

The gene calls are TRBV4-1 and TRBJ2-7, with a weak D call TRBD1 (6 bases). CDR1 and CDR2 (germline): MGHRA, YSYEKL. The CDR3 runs 14 residues. V was trimmed by 4 bases and J by 1 base, leaving 11 bases between them. CDR3 loop: CASSPQGKSYEQYF. The DNA for the CDR3 is TGCGCCAGCAGCCCACAGGGCAAATCCTACGAGCAGTACTTC.

The rearrangement links TRBV13 to TRBJ1-1, with a weak D call TRBD1 (6 bases). The V end lost 3 bases, the J end lost 11 bases, and 13 bases lay between the germline ends. The germline V gene has CDR1 PRHDT and CDR2 FYEKMQ (reference sequence). The CDR3 consists of 12 residues. The CDR3 reads CASSFRGMRAFF. CDR3 DNA sequence: TGTGCCAGCAGCTTCAGGGGTATGCGGGCTTTCTTT.

This clone was detected a few times. The chain combines TRBV28 with TRBJ1-2; 7 positions agree with TRBD1. Losses at the gene ends were 7 bases for V and 3 bases for J; bases not matched to a gene: 8. Per the germline V gene, CDR1 is MDHEN and CDR2 is SYDVKM. CDR3 length: 14 residues. The CDR3 nucleotides read TGTGCCAGCAACTACCAAGGGGGCTACTATGGCTACACCTTC. Translating gives CASNYQGGYYGYTF.